The 17 T cell receptor beta chains listed next were all sequenced from one sample in a study of metastatic and nonmetastatic thyroid tumors. Thyroid surgery had not been preceded by any treatment in any patient. Through MiXCR, TCRdb re-clonotyped the PCR reads. The data hold 31,000 or so clones, with 30% observed a single time. Sequencing used blood. The receptors here all came from a female donor with papillary thyroid cancer or a benign thyroid nodule (not recorded which). Some clones in this sample may be carry-over from other donors' samples.

This clone appeared a few times. An end of the junction differs from the germline gene, which may be a read error. The rearrangement uses TRBV19 and TRBJ1-5; 9 nucleotides align to TRBD1. The germline V gene has CDR1 LNHDA and CDR2 SQIVND (reference sequence). The CDR3 has 14 residues. CDR3 region: CAISIWTGDQPQHF. As DNA, the CDR3 is TGTGCCATTAGTATATGGACAGGGGATCAGCCCCAGCATTTT. The whole variable domain, remainder taken from reference TRBV19 and TRBJ1-5, is DGGITQSPKYLFRKEGQNVTLSCEQNLNHDAMYWYRQDPGQGLRLIYYSQIVNDFQKGDIAEGYSVSREKKESFPLTVTSAQKNPTAFYLCAISIWTGDQPQHFGDGTRLSIL.

This clone has only a few counts. The V call is TRBV19, the J call TRBJ2-3; 7 nucleotides align to TRBD2. CDR3 size: 15 residues. From germline, CDR1 is LNHDA and CDR2 SQIVND (reference sequence). Unmatched junction bases numbered 8, after V lost 4 bases and J lost 4 bases. The CDR3 here is CASSNLAVIADTQYF. The CDR3 DNA is TGTGCCAGTAGTAATCTAGCGGTTATCGCAGATACGCAGTATTTT.

This clone has more than one count but fewer than ten. V usage is TRBV7-9 and J usage is TRBJ1-2; 10 bases map to TRBD1. This CDR3 is built from 14 residues. Germline V CDR1 and CDR2: SEHNR, FQNEAQ (reference sequence). J lost 8 bases, V lost 3 bases, and 6 bases had no gene match. CDR3 sequence: CASSLSGTGDGYTF. CDR3 sequence (DNA): TGTGCCAGCAGCTTGTCCGGGACAGGGGACGGCTACACCTTC.

This chain uses TRBV30 with TRBJ2-3, with D tentatively TRBD1 (5 bases). The CDR3 spans 11 residues. The V end lost 2 bases, the J end lost 5 bases, and 5 bases lay between the germline ends. Germline V lookup: CDR1 GTSNPN, CDR2 SVGIG (reference sequence). The DNA for the CDR3 is TGTGCCTGGAGTAGGGGAGATACGCAGTATTTT. Translated, it gives CAWSRGDTQYF.

This clone is deemed medium-sized (0.01 to 0.1%). This sequence joins TRBV6-5 and TRBJ2-3, with 7 bases identical to TRBD1. The germline gives CDR1 MNHEY, CDR2 SVGAGI. The CDR3 covers 17 residues. J was trimmed by 0 bases and V by 6 bases; bases with no gene match: 12. Written as DNA, the CDR3 is TGTGCCAGCAGCCCGAGAAGAACAGGGGACAGCACAGATACGCAGTATTTT. Protein: CASSPRRTGDSTDTQYF.

This clone was picked up a small number of times. The chain is built from TRBV19 and TRBJ2-3; D is unresolved. Trimming left V 10 bases short and J 2 bases short, with 13 bases between. Looked up from germline, CDR1 is LNHDA and CDR2 is SQIVND (reference sequence). The CDR3 is 13 residues long. This CDR3 is CATPRVLTDTQYF. CDR3 sequence (DNA): TGTGCCACCCCTCGTGTACTCACAGATACGCAGTATTTT.

The chain joins TRBV19 to TRBJ1-5; D is uncertain. Germline V CDR1 and CDR2: LNHDA, SQIVND (reference sequence). The length of the CDR3 is 14 residues. V lost 8 bases to trimming and J lost 2 bases, with 13 bases between them. In DNA form, the CDR3 reads TGTGCCAGTGCCAAGGACGGAGGCAATCAGCCCCAGCATTTT. The encoded protein is CASAKDGGNQPQHF.

The chain combines TRBV11-3 with TRBJ2-1; tentatively, D is TRBD2 (5 bases). V lost 3 bases, J lost 8 bases, and 8 bases lay in between. The V gene's germline CDR1 is SGHNT and CDR2 YENEEA. This CDR3 region has 12 residues. Here the CDR3 DNA reads TGTGCCAGCAGCTTCTCCGGGGATGAGCAGTTCTTC. It codes for CASSFSGDEQFF.

This clone was seen only a few times. The chain carries TRBV7-2 and TRBJ2-3; D gene ambiguous. Trimming removed 8 bases at V and 1 base at J, with 4 bases between. Germline V gives CDR1 SGHTA, CDR2 FQGNSA. CDR3 length: 11 amino acids. CDR3 residues: CASRGTDTQYF. CDR3 coding DNA: TGTGCCAGCCGGGGCACAGATACGCAGTATTTT.

This clone was observed a few times. This rearrangement joins TRBV19 to TRBJ1-2, with 7 bases aligning to TRBD1. There are 14 residues in the CDR3. The V gene end was trimmed by 4 bases and the J gene end by 2 bases; junction bases not matched to a gene: 4. Germline-derived CDR1 and CDR2 are LNHDA and SQIVND (reference sequence). This CDR3 is CASSRGQANYGYTF. In DNA form, the CDR3 reads TGTGCCAGTAGTAGAGGACAGGCGAACTATGGCTACACCTTC.

This chain links TRBV10-1 with TRBJ2-3; no definite D call. The germline V gene has CDR1 WNHNN and CDR2 SYGVQD (reference sequence). This CDR3 comprises 15 residues. V shed 0 bases and J shed 6 bases, with 13 bases lying between them. CDR3 region: CASSESKQMMDTQYF. CDR3 DNA: TGCGCCAGCAGTGAGTCTAAGCAAATGATGGATACGCAGTATTTT.

The chain uses TRBV20-1 and TRBJ2-5, with a tentative D call TRBD2 (7 bases). The V gene's germline CDR1 is DFQATT and CDR2 SNEGSKA (reference sequence). Trimming removed 5 bases at V and 1 base at J, with 14 bases between. This CDR3 is built from 14 residues. The chain's CDR3 is CSAGAGGRQETQYF. The CDR3, as DNA: TGCAGTGCTGGGGCCGGGGGGCGCCAAGAGACCCAGTACTTC.

This chain connects TRBV5-1 to TRBJ2-1, with TRBD2 identical over 10 bases. This CDR3 spans 15 amino acids. The V gene's germline CDR1 is SGHRS and CDR2 YFSETQ. Trimming removed 3 bases from V and 5 bases from J; junction bases left unmatched: 5. CDR3 DNA sequence: TGCGCCAGCAGCTCCGGACTAGCGGAGCACAATGAGCAGTTCTTC. Encoded protein: CASSSGLAEHNEQFF.

The chain links TRBV2 to TRBJ1-2, with TRBD1 matching 8 bases. The CDR3 contains 13 residues. V lost 6 bases and J lost 8; bases outside the gene matches: 8. CDR1 is SNHLY, CDR2 FYNNEI, per germline. CDR3 amino acids: CASSLDRAHGYTF. CDR3 in DNA: TGTGCCAGCAGCCTGGACAGGGCTCACGGCTACACCTTC.

This clone came up a few times. This chain connects TRBV19 to TRBJ2-1; TRBD2 matches 8 bases. CDR1 and CDR2 (germline): LNHDA, SQIVND (reference sequence). J lost 2 bases, V lost 11 bases, and 11 bases had no gene match. The CDR3 runs to 15 residues. CDR3 protein: CAPLSGSNPYNEQFF. The DNA of the CDR3 is TGTGCCCCCCTGAGCGGGAGCAACCCCTACAATGAGCAGTTCTTC. The full variable domain, rest sourced from reference TRBV19 and TRBJ2-1, is DGGITQSPKYLFRKEGQNVTLSCEQNLNHDAMYWYRQDPGQGLRLIYYSQIVNDFQKGDIAEGYSVSREKKESFPLTVTSAQKNPTAFYLCAPLSGSNPYNEQFFGPGTRLTVL.

This clone was detected many times. The V gene is TRBV4-1, the J gene TRBJ2-2, with 9 bases lining up with TRBD2. With V trimmed by 1 base and J by 2 bases, 2 bases remained unmatched. The germline CDR1 and CDR2 sequences are MGHRA and YSYEKL. The CDR3 spans 16 residues. The CDR3 reads CASSQGLAANTGELFF. The CDR3 region has the DNA TGCGCCAGCAGCCAAGGACTAGCGGCCAACACCGGGGAGCTGTTTTTT.

The chain has TRBV9 and TRBJ2-7; 9 positions agree with TRBD1. The CDR3 is made up of 15 amino acids. In germline, CDR1 is SGDLS, CDR2 YYNGEE. Trimming cost V 2 bases and J 2 bases; bases outside gene matches: 5. The DNA of the CDR3 is TGTGCCAGCAGCGTCGGGACAGGGAGGGCCTACGAGCAGTACTTC. It yields the protein CASSVGTGRAYEQYF. The full variable domain, its missing parts supplied by reference TRBV9 and TRBJ2-7, is DSGVTQTPKHLITATGQRVTLRCSPRSGDLSVYWYQQSLDQGLQFLIQYYNGEERAKGNILERFSAQQFPDLHSELNLSSLELGDSALYFCASSVGTGRAYEQYFGPGTRLTVT.